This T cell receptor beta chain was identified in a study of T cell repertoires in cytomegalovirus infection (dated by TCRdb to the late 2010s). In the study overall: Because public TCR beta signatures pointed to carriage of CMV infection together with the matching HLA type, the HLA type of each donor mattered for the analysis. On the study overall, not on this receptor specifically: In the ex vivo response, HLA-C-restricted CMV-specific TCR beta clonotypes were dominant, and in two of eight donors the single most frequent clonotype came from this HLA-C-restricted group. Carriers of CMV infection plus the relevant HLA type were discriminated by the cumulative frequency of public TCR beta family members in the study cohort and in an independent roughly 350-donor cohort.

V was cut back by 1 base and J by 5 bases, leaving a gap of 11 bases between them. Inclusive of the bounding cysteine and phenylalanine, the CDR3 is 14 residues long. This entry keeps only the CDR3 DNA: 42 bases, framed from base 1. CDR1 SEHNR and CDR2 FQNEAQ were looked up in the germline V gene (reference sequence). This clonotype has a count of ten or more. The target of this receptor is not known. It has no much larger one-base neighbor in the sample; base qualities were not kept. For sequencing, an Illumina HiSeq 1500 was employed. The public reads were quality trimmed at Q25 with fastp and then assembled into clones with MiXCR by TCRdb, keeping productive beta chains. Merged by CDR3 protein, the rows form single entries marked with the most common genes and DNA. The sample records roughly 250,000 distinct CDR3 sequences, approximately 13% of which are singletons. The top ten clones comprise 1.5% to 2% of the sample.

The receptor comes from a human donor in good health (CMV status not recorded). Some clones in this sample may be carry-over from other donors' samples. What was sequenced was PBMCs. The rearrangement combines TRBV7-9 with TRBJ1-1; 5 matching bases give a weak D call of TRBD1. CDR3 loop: CASSLGQPKTEAFF. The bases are TGTGCCAGCAGCTTAGGACAGCCCAAGACTGAAGCTTTCTTT.